The clone carrying this T cell receptor beta chain has just a few counts. Antigen unknown. The ends were cut back, 4 bases at V and 0 bases at J, with 16 bases in the middle. CDR3 size: 16 residues. Germline V gene sequence: CDR1 SQVTM, CDR2 ANQGSEA. Data came from immunoSEQ multiplex PCR; TCRdb stores just in-frame clones and leaves some out. This table has around 81,000 clones, less than 85% appearing once. This entry comes from a study of neoadjuvant anti-PD-1 for oral cavity cancer. Notes on the study in general: Only a few patients per response group were TCR-analyzed; validation needed.

The rearrangement uses TRBV29-1 and TRBJ2-1; possible D gene TRBD1, 6 bases. Sequencing was performed on PBMCs, taken before nivolumab (anti-PD-1) treatment. The clonotype originates from a person aged 35 to 85 with oral cavity squamous cell carcinoma. For the CDR3, the DNA is TGCAGCGTTGGGGCAGGGGCGAGGAGCTCCTACAATGAGCAGTTCTTC. Protein product: CSVGAGARSSYNEQFF.